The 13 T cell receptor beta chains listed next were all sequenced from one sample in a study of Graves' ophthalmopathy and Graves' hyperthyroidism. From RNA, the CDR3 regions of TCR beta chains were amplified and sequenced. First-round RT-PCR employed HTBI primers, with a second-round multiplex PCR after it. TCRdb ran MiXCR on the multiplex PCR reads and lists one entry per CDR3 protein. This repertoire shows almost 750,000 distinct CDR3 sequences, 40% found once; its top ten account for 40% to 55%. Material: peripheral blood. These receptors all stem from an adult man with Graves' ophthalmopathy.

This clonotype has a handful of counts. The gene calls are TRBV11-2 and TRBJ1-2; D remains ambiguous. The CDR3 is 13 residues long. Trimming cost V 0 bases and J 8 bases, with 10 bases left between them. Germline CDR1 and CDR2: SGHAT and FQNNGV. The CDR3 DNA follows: TGTGCCAGCAGCTTAGATCTACCAGACGGCTACACCTTC. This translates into CASSLDLPDGYTF.

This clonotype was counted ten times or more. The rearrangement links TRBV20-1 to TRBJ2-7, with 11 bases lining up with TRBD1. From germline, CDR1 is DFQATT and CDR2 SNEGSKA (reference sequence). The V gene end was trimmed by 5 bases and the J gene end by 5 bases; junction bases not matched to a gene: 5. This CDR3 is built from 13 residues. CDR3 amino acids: CSADRTGGNEQYF. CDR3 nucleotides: TGCAGTGCTGACAGGACAGGGGGCAACGAGCAGTACTTC.

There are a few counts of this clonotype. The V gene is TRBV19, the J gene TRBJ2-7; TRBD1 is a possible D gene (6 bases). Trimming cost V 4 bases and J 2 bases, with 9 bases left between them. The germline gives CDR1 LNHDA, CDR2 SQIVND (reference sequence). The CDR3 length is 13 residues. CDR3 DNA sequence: TGTGCCAGTAGTAGGGACAAAACCTACGAGCAGTACTTC. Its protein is CASSRDKTYEQYF.

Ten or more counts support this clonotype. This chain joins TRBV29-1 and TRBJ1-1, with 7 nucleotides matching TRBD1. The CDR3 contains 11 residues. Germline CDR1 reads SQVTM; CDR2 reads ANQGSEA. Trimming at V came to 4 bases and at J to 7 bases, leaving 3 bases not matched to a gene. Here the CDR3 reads CSVGDSREAFF. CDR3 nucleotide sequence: TGCAGCGTTGGGGACAGCCGTGAAGCTTTCTTT.

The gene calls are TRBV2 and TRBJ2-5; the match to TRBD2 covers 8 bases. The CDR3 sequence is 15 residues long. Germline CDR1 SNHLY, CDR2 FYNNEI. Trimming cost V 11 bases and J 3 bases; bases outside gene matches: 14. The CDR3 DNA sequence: TGTGCCTCCCGTGCGGGGCTAGCGGGCAAAGAGACCCAGTACTTC. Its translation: CASRAGLAGKETQYF.

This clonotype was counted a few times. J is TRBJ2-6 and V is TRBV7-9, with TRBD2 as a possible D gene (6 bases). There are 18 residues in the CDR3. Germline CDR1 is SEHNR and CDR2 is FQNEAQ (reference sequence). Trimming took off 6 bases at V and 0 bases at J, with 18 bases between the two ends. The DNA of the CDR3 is TGTGCCAGCAGAAAAAGCCCCCGGGGAGGCTCTGGGGCCAACGTCCTGACTTTC. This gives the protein CASRKSPRGGSGANVLTF. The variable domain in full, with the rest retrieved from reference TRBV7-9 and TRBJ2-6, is DTGVSQNPRHKITKRGQNVTFRCDPISEHNRLYWYRQTLGQGPEFLTYFQNEAQLEKSRLLSDRFSAERPKGSFSTLEIQRTEQGDSAMYLCASRKSPRGGSGANVLTFGAGSRLTVL.

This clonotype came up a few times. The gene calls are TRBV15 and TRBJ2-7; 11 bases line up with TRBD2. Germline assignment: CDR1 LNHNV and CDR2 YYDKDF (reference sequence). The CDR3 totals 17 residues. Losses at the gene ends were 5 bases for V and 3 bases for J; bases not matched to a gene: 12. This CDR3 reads CATSRAFEGLAVYEQYF. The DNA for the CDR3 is TGTGCCACCAGCCGAGCCTTCGAGGGACTAGCGGTCTACGAGCAGTACTTC.

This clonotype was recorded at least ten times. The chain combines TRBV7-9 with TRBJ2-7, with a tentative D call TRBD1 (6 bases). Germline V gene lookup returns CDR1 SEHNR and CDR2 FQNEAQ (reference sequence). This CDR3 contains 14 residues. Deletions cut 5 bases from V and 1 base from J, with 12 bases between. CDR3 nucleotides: TGTGCCAGCAGCCAGAACAGGGATTCCTACGAGCAGTACTTC. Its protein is CASSQNRDSYEQYF. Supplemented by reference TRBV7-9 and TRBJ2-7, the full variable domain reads DTGVSQNPRHKITKRGQNVTFRCDPISEHNRLYWYRQTLGQGPEFLTYFQNEAQLEKSRLLSDRFSAERPKGSFSTLEIQRTEQGDSAMYLCASSQNRDSYEQYFGPGTRLTVT.

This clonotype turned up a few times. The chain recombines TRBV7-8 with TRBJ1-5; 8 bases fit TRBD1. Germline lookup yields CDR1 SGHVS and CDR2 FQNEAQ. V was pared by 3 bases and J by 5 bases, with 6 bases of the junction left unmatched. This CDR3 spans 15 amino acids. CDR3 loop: CASSLGTGWDQPQHF. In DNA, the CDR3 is TGTGCCAGCAGCTTGGGGACAGGTTGGGATCAGCCCCAGCATTTT.

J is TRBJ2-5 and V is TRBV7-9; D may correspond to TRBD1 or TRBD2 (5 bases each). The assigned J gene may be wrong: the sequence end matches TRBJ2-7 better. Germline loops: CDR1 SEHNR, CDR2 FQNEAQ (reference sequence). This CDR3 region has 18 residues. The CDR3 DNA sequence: TGTGCCAGCAGCCGAAGTGAAGAGAGGGACCGCAATCGCTACGAGCAGTACTTC. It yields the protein CASSRSEERDRNRYEQYF.

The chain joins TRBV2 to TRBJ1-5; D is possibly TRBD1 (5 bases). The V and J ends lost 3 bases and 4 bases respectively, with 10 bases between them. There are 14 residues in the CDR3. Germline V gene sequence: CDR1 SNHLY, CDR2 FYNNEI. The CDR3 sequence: CASSDGTLNQPQHF. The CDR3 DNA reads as TGTGCCAGCAGTGATGGGACCTTGAATCAGCCCCAGCATTTT. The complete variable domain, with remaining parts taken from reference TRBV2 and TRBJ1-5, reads EPEVTQTPSHQVTQMGQEVILRCVPISNHLYFYWYRQILGQKVEFLVSFYNNEISEKSEIFDDQFSVERPDGSNFTLKIRSTKLEDSAMYFCASSDGTLNQPQHFGDGTRLSIL.

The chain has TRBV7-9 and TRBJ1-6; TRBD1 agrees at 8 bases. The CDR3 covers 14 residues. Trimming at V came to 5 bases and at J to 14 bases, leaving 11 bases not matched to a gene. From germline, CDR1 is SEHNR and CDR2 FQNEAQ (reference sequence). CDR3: CASSVQGGGSALHF. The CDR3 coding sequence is TGTGCCAGCAGCGTACAGGGGGGCGGATCGGCCCTCCACTTT.

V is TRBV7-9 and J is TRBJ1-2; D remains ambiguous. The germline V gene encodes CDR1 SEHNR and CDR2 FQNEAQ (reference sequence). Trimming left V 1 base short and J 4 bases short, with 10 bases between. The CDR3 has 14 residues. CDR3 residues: CASSLDTPTYGYTF. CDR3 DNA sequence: TGTGCCAGCAGCTTAGATACCCCCACCTATGGCTACACCTTC. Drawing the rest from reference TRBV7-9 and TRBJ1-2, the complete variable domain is DTGVSQNPRHKITKRGQNVTFRCDPISEHNRLYWYRQTLGQGPEFLTYFQNEAQLEKSRLLSDRFSAERPKGSFSTLEIQRTEQGDSAMYLCASSLDTPTYGYTFGSGTRLTVV.